The 28 T cell receptor beta chains below come from one sample, sequenced in a study of shared clonotypes between healthy human individuals. Sequencing was performed with immunoSEQ multiplex PCR; in TCRdb, only in-frame clones are kept and a portion is missing. The sample yields around 530,000 clones, around three quarters seen once. The specimen sequenced was PBMCs. All receptors derive from a woman aged 40-49 years in good health. Some clones in this sample may be carry-over from other donors' samples.

This clone occurred a few times. The gene calls are TRBV27 and TRBJ2-7, with 9 bases that match TRBD1. J gave up 9 bases and V 6 bases, and 9 bases lay outside the gene matches. The CDR3 length is 13 residues. CDR1 and CDR2 from the germline V gene are MNHEY and SMNVEV (reference sequence). The DNA for the CDR3 is TGTGCCAGCAGCCGGGACAGGGTCCTGGGGCAGTACTTC. Translation gives CASSRDRVLGQYF.

The rearrangement joins TRBV4-2 to TRBJ1-2, with D uncertain. Germline V gene lookup returns CDR1 LGHNA and CDR2 YNFKEQ. The V end was cut by 3 bases, the J end by 4 bases, with 18 bases between. The length of the CDR3 is 16 residues. CDR3 coding DNA: TGTGCCAGCAGCCACGATGAGGACGGGTTCGGCTATGGCTACACCTTC. Protein product: CASSHDEDGFGYGYTF.

The gene calls are TRBV5-4 and TRBJ2-3; TRBD1 matches at 10 bases. V was clipped by 4 bases and J by 2 bases; unmatched bases: 7. The CDR3 totals 16 residues. Per germline, CDR1 SGHNT and CDR2 YYREEE (reference sequence). The CDR3 DNA sequence: TGTGCCAGCAGCCCAGACAGGGGGCGTTCCACAGATACGCAGTATTTT. This translates into CASSPDRGRSTDTQYF.

The chain couples TRBV6-1 to TRBJ1-2, with 8 bases lining up with TRBD1. CDR1 is MNHNS, CDR2 SASEGT, per germline. The junction had 7 bases not matched to a gene; V was cut back by 5 bases and J by 8 bases. The CDR3 runs to 13 residues. The CDR3 DNA sequence: TGTGCCAGCAGTCCGGACTCAGGGGGCGGCTACACCTTC. Amino acids: CASSPDSGGGYTF.

The rearrangement uses TRBV7-9 and TRBJ2-5; possible D gene TRBD2, 5 bases. Trimming took off 1 base at V and 4 bases at J, with 10 bases between the two ends. The CDR3 length is 14 residues. Germline V lookup: CDR1 SEHNR, CDR2 FQNEAQ (reference sequence). CDR3 amino acids: CASSLGGYPETQYF. The CDR3 DNA reads as TGTGCCAGCAGCTTAGGCGGGTACCCAGAGACCCAGTACTTC.

V and J are TRBV5-1 and TRBJ2-3, with 12 positions matching TRBD2. This CDR3 contains 14 residues. Germline CDR1 is SGHRS and CDR2 is YFSETQ. With V trimmed by 7 bases and J by 8 bases, 8 bases remained unmatched. Written as DNA, the CDR3 is TGCGCCAGCGGCCTAGCGGGAGGGCCAGGTACGCAGTATTTT. Its translation is CASGLAGGPGTQYF.

This sequence joins TRBV18 and TRBJ2-1, with D possibly being TRBD2 (5 bases). Germline V lookup: CDR1 KGHSH, CDR2 LQKENI. Trimming stripped 8 bases from V and 4 bases from J, with 15 bases between. The CDR3 runs to 14 residues. CDR3 residues: CASIGGWTYNEQFF. The CDR3 DNA sequence: TGTGCCAGCATAGGCGGCTGGACTTACAATGAGCAGTTCTTC.

This sequence joins TRBV18 and TRBJ2-7; D uncertain. This CDR3 has 14 residues. The germline V gene encodes CDR1 KGHSH and CDR2 LQKENI. V lost 4 bases to trimming and J lost 2 bases, with 12 bases between them. The DNA for the CDR3 is TGTGCCAGCTCACGACCCTCAGAGCCCTACGAGCAGTACTTC. As protein: CASSRPSEPYEQYF.

The CDR3 sequence: CASSIRLAGVLGTDTQYF. CDR3 DNA sequence: TGTGCCAGTAGTATTCGGCTAGCGGGAGTGTTAGGCACAGATACGCAGTATTTT. V and J are TRBV19 and TRBJ2-3; 10 bases agree with TRBD2. Germline CDR1 is LNHDA and CDR2 is SQIVND (reference sequence). V dropped 3 bases and J dropped 1; count of bases not matched to a gene: 10. CDR3 length: 18 residues.

A note on this clone: A far larger clone differs by one base, so this is likely a read error. Other nucleotide sequences in the sample specify the same CDR3. V usage is TRBV6-1 and J usage is TRBJ2-2; 7 bases map to TRBD2. This CDR3 is 15 amino acids long. V gave up 7 bases and J gave up 1 base; unmatched junction bases: 6. Germline V gene sequence: CDR1 MNHNS, CDR2 SASEGT. This CDR3 is CASNAGVENTGELFF. In nucleotides, the CDR3 is TGTGCCAGCAACGCGGGAGTGGAGAACACCGGGGAGCTGTTTTTT.

The table lists this clone with many counts. The rearrangement links TRBV29-1 to TRBJ1-1; a weak D match, TRBD1 (6 bases). The CDR3 totals 14 residues. Trimming pared 5 bases from V and 0 bases from J, leaving 13 bases between. The germline CDR1 and CDR2 sequences are SQVTM and ANQGSEA. DNA for the CDR3: TGCAGCGTTCAGGGAGGGACAATGAACACTGAAGCTTTCTTT. Translation: CSVQGGTMNTEAFF.

This sequence joins TRBV2 and TRBJ1-1; TRBD1 matches 8 bases. The CDR3 is made up of 13 amino acids. Germline V gives CDR1 SNHLY, CDR2 FYNNEI. With V trimmed by 8 bases and J by 5 bases, 7 bases remained unmatched. The chain's CDR3 is CASDGQGRTEAFF. CDR3 nucleotides: TGTGCCAGCGACGGACAGGGCAGGACTGAAGCTTTCTTT. Full variable domain (rest looked up from reference TRBV2 and TRBJ1-1): EPEVTQTPSHQVTQMGQEVILRCVPISNHLYFYWYRQILGQKVEFLVSFYNNEISEKSEIFDDQFSVERPDGSNFTLKIRSTKLEDSAMYFCASDGQGRTEAFFGQGTRLTVV.

CDR3 in amino acids: CASSPFDRGLDEQYF. CDR3 DNA sequence: TGTGCCAGCAGCCCATTTGACAGGGGGCTCGACGAGCAGTACTTC. The chain uses TRBV28 and TRBJ2-7; TRBD1 aligns across 10 bases. The junction had 10 bases not matched to a gene; V was cut back by 6 bases and J by 5 bases. This CDR3 is built from 15 residues. Looked up from germline, CDR1 is MDHEN and CDR2 is SYDVKM.

This chain connects TRBV6-4 to TRBJ1-5; TRBD1 might be the D (5 bases). CDR1 is MRHNA, CDR2 SNTAGT, per germline. This CDR3 comprises 16 residues. V lost 6 bases and J lost 2, with 17 bases in between. The CDR3 coding sequence is TGTGCCAGCAGCCACGGGACGGGGACGGGCAATCAGCCCCAGCATTTT. Its translation: CASSHGTGTGNQPQHF.

V usage is TRBV7-6 and J usage is TRBJ2-7, with D hard to call. This CDR3 is built from 14 residues. The V gene lost 1 base and the J gene lost 1 base, with 8 bases spanning the gap. Germline V CDR1 and CDR2: SGHVS, FNYEAQ. The CDR3 region has the DNA TGTGCCAGCAGCTTAGACTATGGGTCCTACGAGCAGTACTTC. Its translation is CASSLDYGSYEQYF. The whole variable domain, filled in from reference TRBV7-6 and TRBJ2-7, reads GAGVSQSPRYKVTKRGQDVALRCDPISGHVSLYWYRQALGQGPEFLTYFNYEAQQDKSGLPNDRFSAERPEGSISTLTIQRTEQRDSAMYRCASSLDYGSYEQYFGPGTRLTVT.

The V and J genes are TRBV2 and TRBJ1-1; 7 nucleotides match TRBD1. CDR1 SNHLY and CDR2 FYNNEI come from the germline V gene. The CDR3 totals 13 residues. Germline trimming cut 4 bases from V and 3 bases from J; bases unmatched to any gene: 2. The CDR3 spells CASSGQGDTEAFF. The CDR3 nucleotides read TGTGCCAGCAGTGGTCAGGGGGACACTGAAGCTTTCTTT.

The CDR3: CASSEVGLQNTGELFF. The CDR3 nucleotides are TGTGCCAGCAGTGAAGTGGGCCTCCAGAACACCGGGGAGCTGTTTTTT. The J gene is TRBJ2-2, the V gene TRBV2; D is unresolved. V was cut by 1 base and J by 1 base, with 10 bases left in between. Germline V gives CDR1 SNHLY, CDR2 FYNNEI. CDR3 length: 16 amino acids.

The J gene is TRBJ1-5, the V gene TRBV28; possible D gene TRBD1, 5 bases. The V gene lost 3 bases and the J gene lost 6 bases, with 15 bases spanning the gap. From germline, CDR1 is MDHEN and CDR2 SYDVKM. The CDR3 is 15 amino acids. The CDR3 region is CASSFGTPNGQPQHF. The CDR3 region has the DNA TGTGCCAGCAGTTTCGGGACGCCAAATGGTCAGCCCCAGCATTTT.

This clone was seen more than once but under ten times. The chain links TRBV6-4 to TRBJ2-2; D unresolved. The CDR3 covers 13 residues. Germline CDR1 MRHNA, CDR2 SNTAGT. Trimming removed 2 bases from V and 6 bases from J, with 7 bases in between. The CDR3 region is CASSDLESGELFF. The CDR3 bases are TGTGCCAGCAGTGACCTAGAGTCCGGGGAGCTGTTTTTT.

This clone has only a few counts. The chain couples TRBV6-1 to TRBJ2-4; no firm D call. The CDR3 covers 15 residues. Trimming pared 3 bases from V and 7 bases from J, leaving 16 bases between. The V gene's germline CDR1 is MNHNS and CDR2 SASEGT. CDR3 in amino acids: CASSDFLGRSNIQYF. The CDR3 DNA reads TGTGCCAGCAGTGATTTTTTAGGCAGGAGTAACATTCAGTACTTC.

The genes are TRBV14 and TRBJ2-1; TRBD2 matches 11 bases. CDR1 is SGHDN and CDR2 is FVKESK in the germline V gene. V was pared by 4 bases and J by 2 bases, with 16 bases of the junction left unmatched. The CDR3 extends over 20 amino acids. The CDR3 sequence is CASSLTPGLAERGPYNEQFF. CDR3 coding DNA: TGTGCCAGCAGCCTAACTCCGGGACTAGCGGAAAGAGGACCCTACAATGAGCAGTTCTTC.

The V gene is TRBV5-8, the J gene TRBJ1-1, with a tentative D call TRBD1 (5 bases). Trimming removed 4 bases at V and 2 bases at J, with 15 bases between. Germline assignment: CDR1 SGHTS and CDR2 YDEGEE. The CDR3 totals 15 residues. CDR3 bases: TGTGCCAGCAGCAGGGGAGTCCAGATAAACACTGAAGCTTTCTTT. Translation gives CASSRGVQINTEAFF.

This chain uses TRBV30 with TRBJ2-7, with 9 bases lining up with TRBD2. V lost 3 bases, J lost 6 bases, and 6 bases stayed unmatched. This CDR3 is built from 13 residues. Germline V lookup: CDR1 GTSNPN, CDR2 SVGIG (reference sequence). The DNA of the CDR3 is TGTGCCTGGAGGCCTAGCGGGACGGGCGAGCAGTACTTC. This sequence encodes CAWRPSGTGEQYF.

In the case of this clone: A far bigger clonotype differs at one base, so this is likely a read error. J is TRBJ1-2 and V is TRBV30, with unresolved D. CDR1 is GTSNPN and CDR2 is SVGIG in the germline V gene (reference sequence). V shed 5 bases and J shed 4 bases, with 14 bases lying between them. CDR3 length: 13 amino acids. In DNA, the CDR3 is TGTGCCTGGGGTCCTGGCTTAAGCTATGGCTACACCTTC. Translating it yields CAWGPGLSYGYTF.

Remarks on this clone: Other DNA sequences in this specimen translate into the identical CDR3. This chain uses TRBV19 with TRBJ1-5; 7 nucleotides agree with TRBD1. Germline V gene sequence: CDR1 LNHDA, CDR2 SQIVND (reference sequence). With 1 base clipped from V and 4 bases from J, the junction kept 1 base outside the gene matches. CDR3 length equals 14 residues. CDR3 DNA sequence: TGTGCCAGTAGTATAGGACAGGGAAATCAGCCCCAGCATTTT. Translation gives CASSIGQGNQPQHF.

This sequence joins TRBV7-2 and TRBJ2-7; 7 positions agree with TRBD2. After removal of 5 bases from V and 2 bases from J, the junction contained 9 bases not matched to a gene. The CDR3 spans 15 residues. The germline V gene encodes CDR1 SGHTA and CDR2 FQGNSA. The chain's CDR3 is CASSPRAGVTYEQYF. Written as DNA, the CDR3 is TGTGCCAGCAGCCCCCGGGCGGGAGTGACCTACGAGCAGTACTTC.

The genes are TRBV18 and TRBJ2-5; D is unresolved. The CDR3 length is 17 residues. CDR1 is KGHSH, CDR2 LQKENI, per germline. Trimming took off 3 bases at V and 5 bases at J, with 22 bases between the two ends. CDR3 sequence reads: CASSPFHNSRIMETQYF. CDR3 sequence (DNA): TGTGCCAGCTCACCTTTTCACAATTCTCGGATCATGGAGACCCAGTACTTC.

The chain combines TRBV19 with TRBJ2-7; 8 bases match TRBD2. CDR1 is LNHDA and CDR2 is SQIVND in the germline V gene (reference sequence). The V segment lost 7 bases and the J segment 4 bases; nucleotides outside the gene matches: 12. The CDR3 spans 15 residues. As DNA, the CDR3 is TGTGCCAGTACCCCCCCCGGAGCGGGAGAATACGAGCAGTACTTC. Translating gives CASTPPGAGEYEQYF. Full variable domain (outside the CDR3, taken from reference TRBV19 and TRBJ2-7): DGGITQSPKYLFRKEGQNVTLSCEQNLNHDAMYWYRQDPGQGLRLIYYSQIVNDFQKGDIAEGYSVSREKKESFPLTVTSAQKNPTAFYLCASTPPGAGEYEQYFGPGTRLTVT.